The rows below give T cell receptor beta chains drawn from one sample of a study of blood T cells in healthy people across ages. MiXCR was run by TCRdb on the 5' RACE reads, yielding one entry per CDR3 protein. The sample shows 800,000 to 950,000 distinct CDR3 sequences, just under 30% of them seen only once. These data are also associated with another study on T cells of mothers and their children.

Sequencing input: blood. Every receptor here comes from a woman between 40 and 55 years old in good health. CDR3s include the opening cysteine and the closing phenylalanine or tryptophan. A D gene is named only where the DNA matches it firmly. Rows may omit the clone size; those that give it use once, few, many or a size class.

j_call clone_size d_call v_call cdr3_nt cdr3_aa
TRBJ2-3 many - TRBV7-3 TGTGCCACCTCGGACAGCCCTTCGACGGGCGACACAGATACGCAGTATTTT CATSDSPSTGDTDTQYF
TRBJ2-1 - - TRBV27 TGTGCCAGCAGTTTAGAGGCGCCAGGCTTCTACAATGAGCAGTTCTTC CASSLEAPGFYNEQFF
TRBJ1-2 - TRBD1 TRBV29-1 TGCAGCGTTGAAGACGACAGGGGAGGAGGCTACACCTTC CSVEDDRGGGYTF
TRBJ1-1 - - TRBV28 TGTGCCAGCAGTTTTTGGGGGATTGAAGCTTTCTTT CASSFWGIEAFF
TRBJ2-3 - - TRBV9 TGTGCCAGCAGCGTAGGGGGGGGGCGCATGAATACGCAGTATTTT CASSVGGGRMNTQYF
TRBJ1-4 - TRBD1 TRBV5-1 TGCGCCAGCAGCATCCGAGGGGGCGCGGATGAAAAACTGTTTTTT CASSIRGGADEKLFF
TRBJ2-3 - TRBD1 TRBV20-1 TGCAGTGCTAGTTGGACAGGGTCAACAGATACGCAGTATTTT CSASWTGSTDTQYF
TRBJ1-1 - - TRBV7-2 TGTGCCAGCAGCTTCAGCGGGCGGGCTGAAGCTTTCTTT CASSFSGRAEAFF
TRBJ1-2 few TRBD1 TRBV6-5 TGTGCCAGCAGCCTGACAGGGGGAGCTAACTATGGCTACACCTTC CASSLTGGANYGYTF
TRBJ2-1 many TRBD2 TRBV5-1 TGCGCCAGCAGCTTGGGCGGGGGACGCTCCTACAATGAGCAGTTCTTC CASSLGGGRSYNEQFF
TRBJ2-3 - - TRBV19 TGTGCCAGTAGTATAGATCGGGGGCGACGAGGAGATACGCAGTATTTT CASSIDRGRRGDTQYF
TRBJ2-3 - TRBD2 TRBV28 TGTGCCAGCAGTCGGGGGGGCCCGGCAGATACGCAGTATTTT CASSRGGPADTQYF
TRBJ2-7 - - TRBV28 TGTGCCAGCAATTACCCAAGGGGGAGCTCCTACGAGCAGTGCTTC CASNYPRGSSYEQCF
TRBJ1-1 few - TRBV18 TGTGCCAGCTCACCCCAAAAGGACACTGAAGCTTTCTTT CASSPQKDTEAFF
TRBJ1-4 - - TRBV20-1 TGCAGTGCACCTGACTCAGGGAGGGGTGAAAAACTGTTTTTT CSAPDSGRGEKLFF
TRBJ1-1 - - TRBV28 TGTGCCAGCAGTTATGGGGGGACGAACACTGAAGCTTTCTTT CASSYGGTNTEAFF
TRBJ2-3 - - TRBV27 TGTGCCAGCAGTTCACCCCAAACGGATGGGGCGCTCCGCACAGATACGCAGTATTTT CASSSPQTDGALRTDTQYF
TRBJ1-2 once TRBD1 TRBV7-2 TGTGCCAGCAGCGCGCAGGGGGCGCTTAGTGGCTACACCTTC CASSAQGALSGYTF
TRBJ2-1 few TRBD2 TRBV2 TGTGCCAGCAGTAAACTAGCTGCGGGGGGCTCCTACAATGAGCAGTTCTTC CASSKLAAGGSYNEQFF
TRBJ2-1 many - TRBV7-2 TGTGCCAGCAGTTTCAGCAGAAGCTCCTACAATGAGCAGTTCTTC CASSFSRSSYNEQFF
TRBJ1-1 few TRBD1 TRBV29-1 TGCAGCGGGACGGCCCAGGGGGCTTTTACTGAAGCTTTCTTT CSGTAQGAFTEAFF
TRBJ1-2 - - TRBV4-1 TGCGCCAGCAGCCAAGACGCCCGGACAGTTTACTATGGCTACACCTTC CASSQDARTVYYGYTF
TRBJ1-1 many - TRBV21-1 TGTGCCAGCAGCAACAGGGGGCGCAACACTGAAGCTTTCTTT CASSNRGRNTEAFF
TRBJ1-1 - - TRBV6-2/TRBV6-3 TGTGCCAGCAGTCAGGGGAACAGGATGGAGGCTTTCTTT CASSQGNRMEAFF
TRBJ2-5 once - TRBV4-3 TGCGCCAGCAGCCAAGAGTACGGGACCCAGCGAGAGACCCAGTACTTC CASSQEYGTQRETQYF
TRBJ2-3 many TRBD1 TRBV7-9 TGTGCCAGCAGTCCATCAGGGGGTACAGATACGCAGTATTTT CASSPSGGTDTQYF
TRBJ2-1 - - TRBV20-1 TGCAGTGCTTTTGAGCCTAGGAGGAGCTACAATGAGCAGTTCTTC CSAFEPRRSYNEQFF
TRBJ1-1 - - TRBV11-1 TGTGCCAGCAGCTTTTTCAGGGGCACTGAAGCTTTCTTT CASSFFRGTEAFF
TRBJ2-3 - - TRBV10-3 TGTGCCATCAGTGGGGGGTCCGGGCCAGATACGCAGTATTTT CAISGGSGPDTQYF
TRBJ2-1 few TRBD1 TRBV6-1 TGTGCCAGCAGTCCCCTCAACAGGGGAAATTCCTACAATGAGCAGTTCTTC CASSPLNRGNSYNEQFF
TRBJ1-2 - - TRBV5-5 TGTGCCAGCAGCCCTGCGGGGATCCGCCACTATGGCTACACCTTC CASSPAGIRHYGYTF
TRBJ2-5 - TRBD1 TRBV12-3/TRBV12-4 TGTGCCAGCAGTCTCCAACAGGGGGCGTATTGGGAGACCCAGTACTTC CASSLQQGAYWETQYF
TRBJ1-1 - - TRBV27 TGTGCCAGCAGTTTATGGGGTACAGTGAACACTGAAGCTTTCTTT CASSLWGTVNTEAFF
TRBJ1-5 - - TRBV21-1 TGTGCCAGCATCGCGGGGACCCCTCTCAGCCCCCAGCATTTT CASIAGTPLSPQHF
TRBJ2-1 many TRBD2 TRBV7-2 TGTGCCAGCAGCATAACGCGACTAGCGGGGGGCCGGGGAAATGAGCAGTTCTTC CASSITRLAGGRGNEQFF
TRBJ2-1 - - TRBV5-1 TGCGCCAGCTCTCGAGTAGGGGGAGAGGATGAGCAGTTCTTC CASSRVGGEDEQFF
TRBJ2-7 - TRBD1 TRBV4-3 TGCGCCAGCAGCCAAGATGACAGGGGGTTATACGAGCAGTACTTC CASSQDDRGLYEQYF
TRBJ2-7 few - TRBV28 TGTGCCAGCCTGGAGGGGCCTTGGAGGGGGGAGCAGTACTTC CASLEGPWRGEQYF
TRBJ2-2 few - TRBV12-3/TRBV12-4 TGTGCCAGCAGTTTTTCAGGGCACACCGGGGAGCTGTTTTTT CASSFSGHTGELFF
TRBJ1-5 many - TRBV6-2/TRBV6-3 TGTGCCAGCAGTTACGGTTCGGAGAATCAGCCCCAGCATTTT CASSYGSENQPQHF
TRBJ2-7 many - TRBV10-3 TGTGCCATCAGTGACCCTATATCGGACTACGAGCAGTACTTC CAISDPISDYEQYF
TRBJ2-7 - TRBD1 TRBV5-1 TGCGCCAGCAGTCCCGACAGGGTCCTCTCCTACGAGCAGTACTTC CASSPDRVLSYEQYF
TRBJ2-2 once TRBD1 TRBV5-1 TGCGCCAGCAGCGTTACCGGGACAGGCAACACCGGGGAGCTGTTTTTT CASSVTGTGNTGELFF
TRBJ2-7 many - TRBV6-1 TGTGCCAGCAGAGGACCCCCGAGCTCCTACGAGCAGTACTTC CASRGPPSSYEQYF
TRBJ1-3 - - TRBV4-2 TGTGCCAGCAGCAGACCTCGGGACCCTGGAAACACCATATATTTT CASSRPRDPGNTIYF
TRBJ2-7 - - TRBV7-8 TGTGCCAGCAGCCGAACGACACCTACCTACGAGCAGTACTTC CASSRTTPTYEQYF
TRBJ1-2 few - TRBV7-2 TGTGCCAGCAGCTTATTTGAGTCAAACTATGGCTACACCTTC CASSLFESNYGYTF
TRBJ1-2 - - TRBV9 TGTGCCAGCAGCGTCGGGCCGGAGGATACCTATGGCTACACCTTC CASSVGPEDTYGYTF
TRBJ2-1 few TRBD2 TRBV3-1 TGTGCCAGCAGCTCCACGTCCGGGACTAGCGGCTACAATGAGCAGTTCTTC CASSSTSGTSGYNEQFF
TRBJ1-2 - - TRBV11-2 TGTGCCAGCAGGACGTGGGGGGATCATGGCTACACCTTC CASRTWGDHGYTF
TRBJ2-6 - - TRBV4-2 TGTGCCAGCAACCAAGAACCAGGGACTGGGGCCAACGTCCCGACTTTC CASNQEPGTGANVPTF
TRBJ1-4 - TRBD1 TRBV27 TGTGTCAGCAGTTGGGGGACAGGAACGCCTTGGGGACTGTTTTTT CVSSWGTGTPWGLFF
TRBJ2-1 many - TRBV9 TGTGCCAGCAGCGGGGGGGCCAATGAGCAGTTCTTC CASSGGANEQFF
TRBJ1-5 - - TRBV20-1 TGCAGTGCTAGACGGAGCAGAAATAGCAATCAGCCCCAGCATTTT CSARRSRNSNQPQHF
TRBJ2-3 - TRBD1 TRBV19 TGTGCCAGTAGCCCTCGTGACAGGGGGTCAGTGTATACGCAGTATTTT CASSPRDRGSVYTQYF
TRBJ2-1 - TRBD2 TRBV27 TGTGCCAGCAGTTTTACCGGGGGGTTAGGTAATGAGCAGTTCTTC CASSFTGGLGNEQFF
TRBJ2-5 few - TRBV6-2/TRBV6-3 TGTGCCAGCAGTTACTCAGGGCCCGGCTTTAGTGAGCAGTACTTC CASSYSGPGFSEQYF
TRBJ2-1 few - TRBV5-1 TGCGCCAGCAGCGGGGACACCACCTACAATGAGCAGTTCTTC CASSGDTTYNEQFF